A selection of T cell receptor beta chains follows, all from one sample in a study of CD8+ T cells in alopecia areata. Clones were sequenced by immunoSEQ multiplex PCR, and TCRdb holds only the in-frame ones, with some missing. The table has 95,000 to 150,000 clones, about 50% seen once. The sample was CD4+ T cells sorted from blood, taken at week 4, from a patient treated with tofacitinib. The source is a human donor with alopecia areata. The CDR3 runs from the conserved cysteine through the conserved F or W. The D gene is left open where the match is weak. Clone sizes are given selectively: once, few, many, or a class where the clone is expanded.

v_call	clone_size	d_call	j_call	cdr3_aa	cdr3_nt
TRBV4-1	NA	TRBD2	TRBJ2-7	CASSQDMGGAYEQYF	TGCGCCAGCAGCCAAGATATGGGGGGGGCCTACGAGCAGTACTTC
TRBV30	NA	NA	TRBJ1-5	CAWSVGAPSNQPQHF	TGTGCCTGGAGTGTTGGTGCGCCTAGCAATCAGCCCCAGCATTTT
TRBV15	NA	TRBD1	TRBJ1-1	CATRRTGANTEAFF	TGTGCCACCAGGAGGACAGGGGCCAACACTGAAGCTTTCTTT
TRBV7-7	NA	NA	TRBJ1-2	CASSFSRGSPNYGYTF	TGTGCCAGCAGCTTCTCAAGGGGGTCTCCTAACTATGGCTACACCTTC
TRBV30	once	TRBD2	TRBJ2-1	CAWTGGGNNEQFF	TGTGCCTGGACTGGCGGGGGGAACAATGAGCAGTTCTTC
TRBV2	NA	NA	TRBJ2-5	CASSVNLRGPETQYF	TGTGCCAGCAGTGTAAACCTCAGGGGCCCGGAGACCCAGTACTTC
TRBV29-1	NA	TRBD1	TRBJ1-2	CSVGTDRVYGYTF	TGCAGCGTTGGTACGGACAGGGTTTATGGCTACACCTTC
TRBV6-5	many	TRBD1	TRBJ2-7	CASSYGQVNSYEQYF	TGTGCCAGCAGCTATGGACAGGTTAACTCCTACGAGCAGTACTTC
TRBV30	NA	NA	TRBJ2-2	CAWSYRNTGELFF	TGTGCCTGGAGCTACAGGAACACCGGGGAGCTGTTTTTT
TRBV10-1	few	NA	TRBJ2-2	CASSEYEGTNTGELFF	TGCGCCAGCAGTGAGTACGAGGGGACGAACACCGGGGAGCTGTTTTTT
TRBV9	NA	NA	TRBJ2-1	CASSRNNEQFF	TGTGCCAGCAGCAGAAACAATGAGCAGTTCTTC
TRBV30	NA	NA	TRBJ2-7	CAWSAGGSISYEQYF	TGTGCCTGGAGTGCCGGGGGCAGCATCTCCTACGAGCAGTACTTC
TRBV19	NA	NA	TRBJ1-5	CASSVAIYSNQPQHF	TGTGCCAGTAGTGTAGCGATCTATAGCAATCAGCCCCAGCATTTT
TRBV30	NA	TRBD1	TRBJ1-1	CAWSVIKGAEAFF	TGTGCCTGGAGTGTAATTAAGGGGGCGGAAGCTTTCTTT
TRBV29-1	few	NA	TRBJ2-1	CSVARGGPYNEQFF	TGCAGCGTTGCAAGAGGGGGGCCGTACAATGAGCAGTTCTTC
TRBV7-2	few	TRBD2	TRBJ2-1	CASSAGTSPGNEQFF	TGTGCCAGCAGCGCAGGGACTAGCCCAGGCAATGAGCAGTTCTTC
TRBV29-1	NA	TRBD1	TRBJ1-2	CSVGDSYGYTF	TGCAGCGTTGGGGACAGCTATGGCTACACCTTC
TRBV9	NA	NA	TRBJ1-6	CASSAEVAGLTNSPLHF	TGTGCCAGCAGTGCCGAAGTGGCAGGGCTAACTAATTCACCCCTCCACTTT
TRBV30	few	NA	TRBJ2-2	CAWSRSGTGELFF	TGTGCCTGGAGCCGTAGCGGCACCGGGGAGCTGTTTTTT
TRBV5-5	NA	NA	TRBJ2-1	CASTRGQFSYNEQFF	TGTGCCAGCACCCGGGGGCAGTTCTCCTACAATGAGCAGTTCTTC
TRBV25-1	NA	TRBD1	TRBJ2-5	CASSGDRGRETQYF	TGTGCCAGCAGTGGAGACAGGGGGCGAGAGACCCAGTACTTC
TRBV5-1	once	NA	TRBJ1-1	CASSLQVDTEAFF	TGCGCCAGCAGCTTGCAGGTAGACACTGAAGCTTTCTTT
TRBV6-5	NA	NA	TRBJ1-1	CASRPGSGVSTEAFF	TGTGCCAGCAGACCCGGTAGTGGTGTGAGCACTGAAGCTTTCTTT
TRBV30	NA	NA	TRBJ1-1	CAWSPGYTEAFF	TGTGCCTGGTCCCCGGGATACACTGAAGCTTTCTTT
TRBV30	NA	NA	TRBJ1-6	CAWSPSGDSPLHF	TGTGCCTGGAGTCCCTCAGGGGATTCACCCCTCCACTTT
TRBV5-4	few	TRBD1	TRBJ1-4	CASSQGQGQLFF	TGTGCCAGCAGCCAGGGACAGGGTCAATTGTTTTTT
TRBV29-1	NA	NA	TRBJ1-2	CGLTRQFYGYTF	TGCGGTCTCACCCGACAGTTCTATGGCTACACCTTC
TRBV29-1	NA	TRBD1	TRBJ1-1	CSTGLGGHTEAFF	TGCTCTACTGGGCTAGGGGGCCACACTGAAGCTTTCTTT
TRBV29-1	NA	NA	TRBJ2-7	CSATGTLDEQYF	TGCAGCGCGACGGGAACCCTGGACGAGCAGTACTTC
TRBV12-5	NA	NA	TRBJ1-5	CASGLVPRVAQPQHF	TGTGCTAGTGGTTTGGTACCCAGGGTGGCTCAGCCCCAGCATTTT
TRBV29-1	few	TRBD1	TRBJ1-1	CSVEETGGTEAFF	TGCAGCGTAGAAGAAACAGGGGGCACTGAAGCTTTCTTT
TRBV7-9	few	NA	TRBJ1-2	CASSIQTDYGYTF	TGTGCCAGCAGCATACAGACTGATTATGGCTACACCTTC
TRBV9	few	NA	TRBJ1-2	CASSVLGYGRGYTF	TGTGCCAGCAGCGTCCTCGGTTACGGGAGAGGCTACACCTTC
TRBV7-2	NA	NA	TRBJ2-7	CASSSRGAGRTYEQYF	TGTGCCAGCAGCTCCCGGGGGGCGGGGCGGACCTACGAGCAGTACTTC
TRBV18	few	NA	TRBJ2-1	CASSPVGRYNEQFF	TGTGCCAGCTCACCTGTCGGTCGCTACAATGAGCAGTTCTTC
TRBV14	few	NA	TRBJ1-6	CASSQADRNRVPPLHF	TGTGCCAGCAGCCAAGCCGACAGGAACAGGGTCCCCCCCCTCCACTTT
TRBV6-6	NA	NA	TRBJ1-2	CASSYPRVGEGYTF	TGTGCCAGCAGTTACCCCCGAGTGGGAGAAGGCTACACCTTC
TRBV29-1	NA	NA	TRBJ1-2	CSGDAPGVPGGYTF	TGCAGCGGTGACGCCCCAGGGGTCCCGGGGGGCTACACCTTC
TRBV29-1	NA	NA	TRBJ1-1	CSVVFENTEAFF	TGCAGCGTTGTATTTGAGAACACTGAAGCTTTCTTT
TRBV5-1	NA	TRBD2	TRBJ2-1	CASSFSSGRYNEQFF	TGCGCCAGCAGCTTTTCTAGCGGGCGATACAATGAGCAGTTCTTC
TRBV13	once	NA	TRBJ1-4	CASSLGLTVEKLFF	TGTGCCAGCAGCTTAGGCCTGACAGTCGAAAAACTGTTTTTT